This entry describes one TCR beta chain. Its antigen target is currently unknown. No base-level quality is on record; no much larger clone is a single base apart. Library method: 5' RACE. Sequenced on an Illumina HiSeq 2500. A second roughly 6 to 12 cycle PCR used a sample-barcoded 5' primer and a J-beta primer mix. Each TCR beta cDNA molecule received a unique molecular identifier from a template-switch 5' adaptor carrying 12 random nucleotides. Each sample yielded at least 2.5 million CDR3-containing paired-end reads. First-strand cDNA synthesis was performed from all RNA using the Mint cDNA synthesis kit, with priming by a TRBC-specific oligonucleotide. Following uracil-DNA glycosylase treatment, a first 18-cycle PCR with universal primers M1SS and BC2_uni_R was performed on all cDNA. On the authors' methods: For normalization, 1 million high-quality reads, each with a distinct molecular identifier, were randomly selected from each sample. Instead of being binned into consensus sequences, reads with shared molecular identifiers were discarded. CDR3 identification, clonotype clustering and error correction used MiTCR with a Q25 quality threshold and the strictest error-elimination algorithm. A nonparametric unseen species model with Euler transformation was used to estimate lower-bound total TCR beta diversity. TCRdb reprocessing: public reads trimmed at Q25 with fastp, clones called with MiXCR, in-frame beta chains kept. Rows with a matching CDR3 protein are joined into one entry that keeps the most common DNA and genes. These V and J calls are TCRdb output, not the study's own analysis. The sample records some 1.7 million distinct CDR3 sequences, roughly 28% of which are singletons. Of the sample, about 7.7% falls within the top ten clones.

Systemically healthy Caucasian individuals from Russia, around 39 in total and aged about 6 to 95 years, were included as donors. Each donor gave 8 to 10 milliliters of peripheral blood, collected into EDTA-treated Vacutainer tubes. Ficoll-Paque density-gradient centrifugation was used to isolate PBMCs, with at least 7 million per sample. Total RNA, at least 6 micrograms per sample, was extracted from PBMCs with Trizol reagent. For every donor, an aliquot of PBMCs went through flow cytometry to measure the percentages of naive CD45RAhigh/CD27high T cells. This sample is part of a study of blood T cells in healthy people across ages (dated by TCRdb to the mid-2010s). Concerning the study at large: In model experiments, template switching captured about one uniquely barcoded TCR beta cDNA molecule for every two T cells. To avoid experimental bias, donors of different ages were randomly spread across the sequencing lanes. Four age groups were formed from the donors: young (average approximately 17 years), middle-aged (approximately 39), aged (62) and long-lived (around 82). Two additional independent replicas of 1 million unique cDNA reads from the same blood draw were analyzed for two donors (one aged 18 to 29 and one aged 80 or older). To track age-related changes in TCR beta repertoire diversity, the study relied on deep sequencing normalized with unique cDNA molecular identifiers. Points the paper makes about the study in general: Compared with the aged group, more naive CD4+ T cells, fewer expanded clones and increased TCR diversity were shown by the long-lived group, suggesting age selection. Observed TCR beta diversity per million T cells fell roughly linearly with age, and a significant reduction was already apparent by age approximately 40. Since profiling was done on bulk unsorted PBMCs, naive and antigen-experienced compartments could not be conclusively compared. Because the CMV infection status of the donors was unknown, age-related changes in expanded clonotypes may potentially have been confounded. A strong correlation was found between observed TCR beta diversity and the percentage of naive T cells measured by flow cytometry. Estimates of total diversity from one million sequenced T cells were regarded as lower bounds and underestimates.

The CDR3 holds 15 amino acids from the cysteine to the phenylalanine. CDR3 DNA is the only sequence kept; it has 45 bases, read in frame from the first base. CDR1 and CDR2, looked up from the germline V gene, are KGHSH and LQKENI. V and J are trimmed by 3 bases and 6 bases, and the gene matches miss 7 bases of the junction. Sequencing was performed on blood. The chain joins TRBV18 to TRBJ1-2; TRBD1 fits 10 bases in the junction. This receptor was identified in a woman aged 30 to 39 in good health. The CDR3 protein: CASSPLDRGRNGYTF. The DNA sequence reads TGTGCCAGCTCACCCCTAGACAGGGGGCGAAATGGCTACACCTTC.